What follows is one TCR beta chain and its context. A much larger clone lies a single base off, so this may be a read error. The data were obtained in a study of glioma-infiltrating T cells. The CDR3 covers 16 residues. Germline-derived CDR1 and CDR2 are LGHNA and YSLEER. The iRepertoire nested amplicon-rescue multiplex PCR amplified TCR alpha and beta CDR3s from RNA. TCRdb independently ran MiXCR on the multiplex PCR reads; one entry per CDR3 protein. In the table there are approximately 190,000 distinct CDR3 sequences, approximately 30% of which are singletons. Source material: glioma tissue, nonneoplastic brain tissue, or PBMCs (not recorded which). The TCR originated in a human donor with low-grade glioma or glioblastoma, undergoing nonglioma brain surgery, or in good health (not recorded which). The chain carries TRBV4-3 and TRBJ2-5; the D gene is possibly TRBD2 (5 bases). The CDR3 region has the DNA TGCGCCAGCAGCCAAGGGTGGCGGGCGTTAAGAGAGACCAAGTACTTC. It is translated as CASSQGWRALRETKYF.